Presented here are 8 T cell receptor beta chains from one specimen sequenced in a study of control samples from healthy donors and cancer patients. Sequencing was performed with immunoSEQ multiplex PCR; in TCRdb, only in-frame clones are kept and a portion is missing. This sample has fewer than 200,000 clones, with roughly 95% found just once. Source material: blood. The receptors were sampled from a woman in her sixties or seventies in good health.

DNA for the CDR3: TGTGCCAGCAGCTTTTCGAGTGTTAACACCGGGGAGCTGTTTTTT. This codes for CASSFSSVNTGELFF. The gene calls are TRBV7-6 and TRBJ2-2, with no clear D. CDR1 SGHVS and CDR2 FNYEAQ come from the germline V gene. Trimming took off 3 bases at V and 2 bases at J, with 10 bases between the two ends. This CDR3 is built from 15 residues.

This chain joins TRBV5-4 and TRBJ1-1; D is undetermined. Germline V gene data show CDR1 as SGHNT and CDR2 as YYREEE (reference sequence). The CDR3 is 14 amino acids. V was shortened by 4 bases and J by 5 bases, with 15 bases between the two germline ends. The CDR3: CASSPQFIGTEAFF. The CDR3 DNA reads TGTGCCAGCAGCCCACAGTTCATTGGGACTGAAGCTTTCTTT. Full variable domain (rest looked up from reference TRBV5-4 and TRBJ1-1): ETGVTQSPTHLIKTRGQQVTLRCSSQSGHNTVSWYQQALGQGPQFIFQYYREEENGRGNFPPRFSGLQFPNYSSELNVNALELDDSALYLCASSPQFIGTEAFFGQGTRLTVV.

The chain has TRBV18 and TRBJ1-3; the D is unclear. The germline V gene encodes CDR1 KGHSH and CDR2 LQKENI. The V end lost 4 bases, the J end lost 0 bases, and 7 bases lay between the germline ends. The CDR3 consists of 14 residues. CDR3 in DNA: TGTGCCAGCTCACAGGGCCTCTCTGGAAACACCATATATTTT. Protein product: CASSQGLSGNTIYF.

Worth noting for this clone: Its ends do not fully match the called genes, so a read error is possible. J is TRBJ1-1 and V is TRBV7-9, with D maybe TRBD1 (5 bases). Germline V gene lookup returns CDR1 SEHNR and CDR2 FQNEAQ (reference sequence). The CDR3 has 16 residues. The CDR3 DNA is TGTGCCAGCAGCTTATCCAGGAGGGGAGTGAAGACTGAAGCTTTCTTT. Translation gives CASSLSRRGVKTEAFF.

The chain combines TRBV7-9 with TRBJ2-5, with 10 nucleotides matching TRBD2. J was trimmed by 5 bases and V by 5 bases; bases with no gene match: 5. Germline CDR1 SEHNR, CDR2 FQNEAQ (reference sequence). The CDR3 sequence is 14 residues long. CDR3 region: CASSPAGGPETQYF. CDR3 coding DNA: TGTGCCAGCAGCCCAGCGGGGGGGCCGGAGACCCAGTACTTC. Full variable domain (rest looked up from reference TRBV7-9 and TRBJ2-5): DTGVSQNPRHKITKRGQNVTFRCDPISEHNRLYWYRQTLGQGPEFLTYFQNEAQLEKSRLLSDRFSAERPKGSFSTLEIQRTEQGDSAMYLCASSPAGGPETQYFGPGTRLLVL.

This clone showed up just once. This sequence joins TRBV19 and TRBJ1-5, with 7 bases aligning to TRBD1. Germline V gene data show CDR1 as LNHDA and CDR2 as SQIVND (reference sequence). Losses at the gene ends were 3 bases for V and 7 bases for J; bases not matched to a gene: 9. The CDR3 runs 15 residues. The CDR3 DNA sequence: TGTGCCAGTAGTATTGTCCCAGGGGGATACCAGCCCCAGCATTTT. Residues: CASSIVPGGYQPQHF.

This clone was recorded once. The chain is built from TRBV11-2 and TRBJ1-1; D might be TRBD1 (6 bases). Germline V lookup: CDR1 SGHAT, CDR2 FQNNGV. The CDR3 is 16 amino acids. V was shortened by 4 bases and J by 2 bases, with 17 bases between the two germline ends. The CDR3 reads CASSSWSGAGNTEAFF. The CDR3 region has the DNA TGTGCCAGCAGCTCATGGTCGGGGGCCGGTAACACTGAAGCTTTCTTT. Variable domain in full (rest from reference TRBV11-2 and TRBJ1-1): EAGVAQSPRYKIIEKRQSVAFWCNPISGHATLYWYQQILGQGPKLLIQFQNNGVVDDSQLPKDRFSAERLKGVDSTLKIQPAKLEDSAVYLCASSSWSGAGNTEAFFGQGTRLTVV.

V usage is TRBV2 and J usage is TRBJ1-4; maybe TRBD1 (5 bases). This CDR3 has 15 residues. Trimming cost V 8 bases and J 8 bases, with 21 bases left between them. Germline V gene sequence: CDR1 SNHLY, CDR2 FYNNEI. This chain's CDR3 is CASGADLRTREKLFF. The DNA of the CDR3 is TGTGCCAGCGGGGCGGACCTCCGAACTCGCGAAAAACTGTTTTTT.